This T cell receptor (beta chain) stems from a study of blood T cell repertoires in COVID-19. Turning to the study itself: The United States, Italy and Spain supplied acute and convalescent COVID-19 samples. PBMCs, B-cell-depleted T cells, or T cells provided the cDNA or gDNA that made up the material.

This CDR3 spans 13 amino acids. The V gene's germline CDR1 is LNHDA and CDR2 SQIVND (reference sequence). Trimming left V 5 bases short and J 0 bases short, with 7 bases between. The assay was immunoSEQ multiplex PCR, and TCRdb's table has in-frame clones only and misses some. The sample has fewer than 300,000 clones, about 76% seen once. The clonotype comes from a woman in her fifties or sixties with active or convalescent COVID-19. The rearrangement joins TRBV19 to TRBJ1-1, with no clear D. The sequenced sample was peripheral blood. The CDR3 protein is CASSLGVNTEAFF. The CDR3 coding sequence is TGTGCCAGTAGTCTCGGGGTGAACACTGAAGCTTTCTTT.